This is a list of T cell receptor beta chains from one sample in a study of early T cells in non-severe SARS-CoV-2 infection. TCRdb re-analysed the 5' RACE reads in MiXCR, keeping a single row per CDR3 protein. The sample includes approximately 69,000 distinct CDR3 sequences, approximately 13% seen only once; the top ten take roughly 2.5%. The starting material was whole blood, obtained at baseline. These receptors all stem from an adult who was a healthcare worker with PCR-confirmed SARS-CoV-2 infection or an uninfected control (not recorded which). Both conserved end residues are part of each CDR3. Each record gives: clone size, J gene, V gene, CDR3 length, D gene, CDR3 DNA, CDR3 protein. The D gene is left open where the match is weak. The size entry is marked missing in some rows and otherwise reads once, few, many or a size class.

abundance: many
j_gene: TRBJ2-7
v_gene: TRBV11-2
len: 15
d_gene: .
CDR3nt: TGTGCCAGCAGCTTTCCGGGCCTCAGCTCCTACGAGCAGTACTTC
CDR3aa: CASSFPGLSSYEQYF

abundance: many
j_gene: TRBJ1-3
v_gene: TRBV7-2
len: 16
d_gene: .
CDR3nt: TGTGCCAGCAGCTCCGTCGGTCCTCACTCTGGAAACACCATATATTTT
CDR3aa: CASSSVGPHSGNTIYF

abundance: few
j_gene: TRBJ1-6
v_gene: TRBV6-1
len: 16
d_gene: .
CDR3nt: TGTGCCAGCAGTGAACCCATGACACAAAATAATTCACCCCTCCACTTT
CDR3aa: CASSEPMTQNNSPLHF

abundance: .
j_gene: TRBJ2-7
v_gene: TRBV9
len: 14
d_gene: .
CDR3nt: TGTGCCAGCGGGAGGGGACAGGCGACCTACGAGCAGTACTTC
CDR3aa: CASGRGQATYEQYF

abundance: many
j_gene: TRBJ2-5
v_gene: TRBV5-1
len: 14
d_gene: .
CDR3nt: TGCGCCAGCAGCTTGGGCCGGGCTCAAGAGACCCAGTACTTC
CDR3aa: CASSLGRAQETQYF

abundance: .
j_gene: TRBJ2-3
v_gene: TRBV11-2
len: 14
d_gene: TRBD1
CDR3nt: TGTGCCAGCAGCTACAGGGGGCCCACAGATACGCAGTATTTT
CDR3aa: CASSYRGPTDTQYF

abundance: .
j_gene: TRBJ1-3
v_gene: TRBV6-1
len: 15
d_gene: .
CDR3nt: TGTGCCAGCAGTAGACCAGGGGTCTCTGGAAACACCATATATTTT
CDR3aa: CASSRPGVSGNTIYF

abundance: few
j_gene: TRBJ1-1
v_gene: TRBV7-9
len: 12
d_gene: .
CDR3nt: TGTGCCAGCAGCTTTTACAGCACTGAAGCTTTCTTT
CDR3aa: CASSFYSTEAFF

abundance: .
j_gene: TRBJ1-1
v_gene: TRBV4-2
len: 13
d_gene: .
CDR3nt: TGTGCCAGCAGCCAAGAGCAGGGTGCTGAAGCTTTCTTT
CDR3aa: CASSQEQGAEAFF

abundance: few
j_gene: TRBJ2-7
v_gene: TRBV7-6
len: 14
d_gene: TRBD1
CDR3nt: TGTGCCAGCAGCTTAGGGACAGGGGGCAACGAGCAGTACTTC
CDR3aa: CASSLGTGGNEQYF

abundance: few
j_gene: TRBJ2-1
v_gene: TRBV28
len: 14
d_gene: .
CDR3nt: TGTGCCAGCTGTATCGGAGCCTTCTACAATGAGCAGTTCTTC
CDR3aa: CASCIGAFYNEQFF

abundance: few
j_gene: TRBJ1-1
v_gene: TRBV20-1
len: 14
d_gene: .
CDR3nt: TGCAGTGCCCAAGAGGGGGGGATGAACACTGAAGCTTTCTTT
CDR3aa: CSAQEGGMNTEAFF

abundance: many
j_gene: TRBJ2-1
v_gene: TRBV7-2
len: 13
d_gene: .
CDR3nt: TGTGCCAGCAGCTTAGAGGGCGTAAATGAGCAGTTCTTC
CDR3aa: CASSLEGVNEQFF